This T cell receptor (beta chain) was documented in a study of blood T cells in healthy people across ages. The CDR3 totals 18 residues. Germline V gene data show CDR1 as SQVTM and CDR2 as ANQGSEA. This clonotype came up once. The authors ran a second PCR of about 6 to 11 cycles using a sample-barcoded 5' primer and a J-beta primer mix. One entry per CDR3 protein results from TCRdb running MiXCR on the 5' RACE reads. The data hold approximately 800,000 distinct CDR3 sequences, with 35% to 40% observed a single time. The gene calls are TRBV29-1 and TRBJ2-1, with 11 bases fitting TRBD2. The J call is uncertain, as TRBJ2-7 better fits the DNA end. The specimen was blood. The TCR originated in a man aged 18 to 29 in good health. CDR3 in amino acids: CSVEGLDSGGDKYNEQYF. The CDR3 nucleotides are TGCAGCGTTGAAGGCTTAGATAGCGGGGGGGACAAATACAATGAGCAGTACTTC.